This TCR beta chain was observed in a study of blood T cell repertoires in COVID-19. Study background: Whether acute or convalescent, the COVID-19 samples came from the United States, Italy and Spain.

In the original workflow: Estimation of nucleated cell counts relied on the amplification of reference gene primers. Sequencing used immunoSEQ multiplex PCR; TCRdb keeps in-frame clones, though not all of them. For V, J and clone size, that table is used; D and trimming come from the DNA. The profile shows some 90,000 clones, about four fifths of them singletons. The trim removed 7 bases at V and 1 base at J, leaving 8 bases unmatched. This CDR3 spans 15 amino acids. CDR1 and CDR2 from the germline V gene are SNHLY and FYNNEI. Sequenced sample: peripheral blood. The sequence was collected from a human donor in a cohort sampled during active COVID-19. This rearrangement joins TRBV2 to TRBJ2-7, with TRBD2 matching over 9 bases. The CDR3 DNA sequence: TGTGCCAGCACCCTGTCGCGGGGGGGGTCCTACGAGCAGTACTTC. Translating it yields CASTLSRGGSYEQYF.